Here is one TCR beta chain with its context. As processed by the authors: Amplification from reference gene primers served as the basis for estimated nucleated cell counts. Assay used: immunoSEQ multiplex PCR; TCRdb lists only in-frame clones, some missing. V and J calls and clone size follow that table, whereas D and trimming were derived from the DNA. The sample shows approximately 83,000 clones, over 80% of them seen only once. V gave up 11 bases and J gave up 3 bases; unmatched junction bases: 7. This CDR3 contains 15 residues. The germline V gene encodes CDR1 MNHEY and CDR2 SVGAGI. This record comes from a study of blood T cell repertoires in COVID-19. Overall study context: Collection of acute and convalescent COVID-19 samples took place in the United States, Italy and Spain. PBMCs, B-cell-depleted T cells, or T cells were the source of the cDNA or gDNA that made up the material.

Sequencing was performed on peripheral blood. V gene TRBV6-5 combines with J gene TRBJ2-5; 15 bases fit TRBD2. The TCR sequence derives from a man between 45 and 60 years old with acute or convalescent COVID-19. The CDR3 is CAGGLAGGPKETQYF. For the CDR3, the DNA is TGTGCCGGTGGACTAGCGGGAGGGCCGAAAGAGACCCAGTACTTC.